This T cell receptor (beta chain) appears in the sequencing data of a study of blood T cell repertoires in COVID-19 (dated by TCRdb to the early 2020s). Describing the broader study: The collaborator samples originated in the United States, Italy and Spain and spanned the acute and convalescent phases of COVID-19. The repertoires were released in a freely available public database intended as a resource for research on the immune response to SARS-CoV-2. The prospective study material was composed of cDNA or gDNA derived from T cells, B-cell-depleted T cells, or PBMCs. Deeply sampled blood TCRbeta repertoires from subjects exposed to, actively infected with, or recovered from COVID-19 were included in the dataset. Where HLA class I and class II types were available, the types were taken from metadata supplied by the sample provider, not from assay-based typing. The sample metadata nearly always contained a de-identified subject ID, COVID-19 status, age in years and sex. The samples were drawn from two sources: the first 160 participants of the ongoing ImmuneRACE study, and approximately 1,300 subjects contributed by 6 global collaborators.

This clone came up a few times. The specificity of this receptor is unknown. Per-base qualities were not stored, and no clone one base away is much larger. The immunoSEQ Assay, a bias-controlled multiplex PCR, was used to amplify TCRbeta CDR3 regions from genomic DNA. As for the original processing: The number of nucleated cells in each sample was estimated by amplification of reference gene primers within the assay. To quantify the absolute abundance of each unique TCRbeta CDR3 rearrangement, sequence reads were collapsed and filtered. For each sample, productive Simpson clonality was calculated as the square root of Simpson's diversity index over productive rearrangements. TCRdb mirrors the immuneACCESS table, restricted to in-frame sequences. Some clones are absent from its copies; in checked studies, under half trace to an unresolved V gene, and the reason for the others is unknown. The V and J calls and clone size were taken over from that table, and D and trimming were inferred from the DNA. The sample records 200,000 to 250,000 clones, 81% of which are singletons. Clones ranked in the top ten supply around 9.3% of the sample.

Participants in the prospective study were enrolled through a virtual design, were aged roughly 18 to 90 years, and lived in approximately 25 United States geographic areas. Cohort assignment in the prospective study relied on participant-reported clinical history from a screening survey and a study questionnaire. In the prospective study, whole blood, serum and a nasopharyngeal or oropharyngeal swab were collected from each participant by mobile phlebotomists. Additional blood draws and questionnaires over an approximately two-month period could optionally be provided by prospective study participants. Blood samples from the prospective study were shipped frozen or at room temperature prior to DNA extraction. The CDR3 runs 15 residues from the cysteine to the phenylalanine. Only the CDR3 region is kept as DNA, spanning 45 bases read in frame from base 1. In the germline V gene, CDR1 corresponds to MNHEY and CDR2 to SVGAGI. V is cut back by 7 bases and J by 7 bases, with 13 bases in the junction unmatched.

The paper as a whole reports these results and caveats: Clinical and demographic metadata were provided uncurated, with the amount varying by source and participant.

This chain is built from TRBV6-5 and TRBJ1-1, with 9 bases in between that match TRBD1. The sample comprised PBMCs or T cells enriched from blood (not recorded which). The receptor was isolated from a woman aged 50 to 65 with acute COVID-19. The sequenced DNA is TGTGCCAGCACCAAACCCGGACAGGGGCGGGATGAAGCTTTCTTT. Its product reads: CASTKPGQGRDEAFF.